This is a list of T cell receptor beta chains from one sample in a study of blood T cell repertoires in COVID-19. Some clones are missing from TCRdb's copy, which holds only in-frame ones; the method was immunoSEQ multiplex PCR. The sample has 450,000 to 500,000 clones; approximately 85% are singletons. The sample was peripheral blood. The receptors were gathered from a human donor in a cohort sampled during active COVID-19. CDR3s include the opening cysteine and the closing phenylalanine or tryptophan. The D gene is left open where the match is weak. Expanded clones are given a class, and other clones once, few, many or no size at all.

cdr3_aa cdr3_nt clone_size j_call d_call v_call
CASSEAGREAFF TGTGCCAGCAGTGAAGCGGGCAGGGAAGCTTTCTTT . TRBJ1-1 . TRBV2
CASSPPTSGNLGEQYF TGTGCCAGCTCACCACCGACTAGCGGAAACCTCGGGGAGCAGTACTTC . TRBJ2-7 TRBD2 TRBV18
CASRRIYRGRNSPLHF TGCGCCAGCAGAAGAATTTACAGGGGCAGGAATTCACCCCTCCACTTT . TRBJ1-6 TRBD1 TRBV5-1
CASSQETGLSFYGYTF TGTGCCAGCAGCCAAGAGACAGGCCTAAGCTTCTATGGCTACACCTTC . TRBJ1-2 . TRBV3-1/TRBV3-2
CASSLLRENTQYF TGTGCCAGCAGCTTACTCAGGGAAAATACGCAGTATTTT . TRBJ2-3 . TRBV7-3
CASSLGRGTSGDSPLHF TGTGCCAGCAGCCTGGGACGGGGGACCTCCGGGGACTCACCCCTCCACTTT . TRBJ1-6 . TRBV7-9
CASSRSHDLDDYSNQPQHF TGTGCCAGCAGCCGATCCCACGACCTAGATGATTATAGCAATCAGCCCCAGCATTTT . TRBJ1-5 . TRBV7-9
CASSLGGGHYGYTF TGTGCCAGCAGCTTAGGGGGGGGCCACTATGGCTACACCTTC once TRBJ1-2 . TRBV7-9
CASSERTSGRSTDTQYF TGTGCCAGCAGCGAGAGGACTAGCGGGAGAAGCACAGATACGCAGTATTTT . TRBJ2-3 TRBD2 TRBV7-2
CASSSRTGKSYGYTF TGTGCCAGCAGCTCCCGGACAGGGAAGAGCTATGGCTACACCTTC . TRBJ1-2 TRBD1 TRBV13
CASSLEGYYGYTF TGCGCCAGCAGCTTGGAGGGGTACTATGGCTACACCTTC once TRBJ1-2 . TRBV5-1
CASSRFEGGDTQYF TGTGCCAGCAGCCGTTTTGAAGGAGGGGATACGCAGTATTTT . TRBJ2-3 . TRBV13
CASSPQGKYTGELFF TGCGCCAGCAGCCCACAGGGGAAATACACCGGGGAGCTGTTTTTT . TRBJ2-2 TRBD1 TRBV4-1
CASRTGGRETQYF TGTGCCAGCAGGACAGGGGGGCGAGAGACCCAGTACTTC . TRBJ2-5 TRBD1 TRBV28
CATSGRTTESEKVFF TGTGCCACCAGTGGTCGGACTACCGAGAGTGAAAAAGTGTTTTTT . TRBJ1-4 . TRBV24-1
CASGRVGDTEAFF TGTGCCAGCGGGAGAGTGGGAGACACTGAAGCTTTCTTT . TRBJ1-1 . TRBV2
CASSWARQGFAGYTF TGTGCCAGCAGTTGGGCGAGACAGGGGTTCGCTGGCTACACCTTC . TRBJ1-2 TRBD1 TRBV28
CASSESEGRTINYGYTF TGTGCCAGCAGTGAATCTGAGGGCAGAACCATTAACTATGGCTACACCTTC . TRBJ1-2 . TRBV6-1